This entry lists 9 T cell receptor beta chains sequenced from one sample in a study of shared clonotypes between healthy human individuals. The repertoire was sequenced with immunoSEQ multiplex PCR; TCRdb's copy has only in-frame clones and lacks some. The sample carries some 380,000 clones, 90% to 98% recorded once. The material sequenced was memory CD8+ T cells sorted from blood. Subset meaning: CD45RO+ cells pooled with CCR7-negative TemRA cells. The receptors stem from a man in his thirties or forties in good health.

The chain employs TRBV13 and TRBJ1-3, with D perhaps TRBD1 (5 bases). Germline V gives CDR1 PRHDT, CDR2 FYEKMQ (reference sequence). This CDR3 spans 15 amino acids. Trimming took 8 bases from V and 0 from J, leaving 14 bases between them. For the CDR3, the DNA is TGTGCCAGCTCTCTCGGGGGTTACTCTGGAAACACCATATATTTT. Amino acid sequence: CASSLGGYSGNTIYF.

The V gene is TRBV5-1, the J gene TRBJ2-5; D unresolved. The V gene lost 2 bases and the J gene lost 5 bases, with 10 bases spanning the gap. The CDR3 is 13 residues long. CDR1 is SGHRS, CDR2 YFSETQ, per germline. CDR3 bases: TGCGCCAGCAGCTTCGCGTCTTGGGAGACCCAGTACTTC. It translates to CASSFASWETQYF.

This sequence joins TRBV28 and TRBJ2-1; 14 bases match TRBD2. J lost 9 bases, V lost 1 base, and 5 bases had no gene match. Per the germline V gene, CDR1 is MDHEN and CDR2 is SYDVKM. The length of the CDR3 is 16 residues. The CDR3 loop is CASSLFGLAGGSEQFF. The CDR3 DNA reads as TGTGCCAGCAGTTTATTTGGACTAGCGGGAGGCTCTGAGCAGTTCTTC.

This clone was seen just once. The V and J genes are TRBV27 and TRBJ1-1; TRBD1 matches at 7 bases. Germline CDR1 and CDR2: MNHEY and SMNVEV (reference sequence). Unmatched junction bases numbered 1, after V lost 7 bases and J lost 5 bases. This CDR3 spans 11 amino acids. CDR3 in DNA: TGTGCCAGCACCAGGGGGACTGAAGCTTTCTTT. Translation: CASTRGTEAFF.

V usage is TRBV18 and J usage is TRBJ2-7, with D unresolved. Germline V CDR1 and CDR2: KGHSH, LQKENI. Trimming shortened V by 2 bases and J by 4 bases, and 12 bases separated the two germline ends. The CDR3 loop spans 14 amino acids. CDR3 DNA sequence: TGTGCCAGCTCACCATCGGCTAGTCCATACGAGCAGTACTTC. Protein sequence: CASSPSASPYEQYF.

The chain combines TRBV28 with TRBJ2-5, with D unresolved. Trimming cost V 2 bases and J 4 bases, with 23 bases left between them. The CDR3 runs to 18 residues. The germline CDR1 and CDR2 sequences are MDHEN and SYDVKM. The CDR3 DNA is TGTGCCAGCAGTTTACCGGCACAGCGATCCTTCCTGAGAGAGACCCAGTACTTC. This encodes CASSLPAQRSFLRETQYF.

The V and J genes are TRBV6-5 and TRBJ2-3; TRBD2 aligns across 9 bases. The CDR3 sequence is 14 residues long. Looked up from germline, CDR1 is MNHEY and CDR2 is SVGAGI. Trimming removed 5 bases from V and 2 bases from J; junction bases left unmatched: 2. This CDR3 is CASSPGLATDTQYF. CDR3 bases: TGTGCCAGCAGTCCGGGACTAGCCACAGATACGCAGTATTTT.

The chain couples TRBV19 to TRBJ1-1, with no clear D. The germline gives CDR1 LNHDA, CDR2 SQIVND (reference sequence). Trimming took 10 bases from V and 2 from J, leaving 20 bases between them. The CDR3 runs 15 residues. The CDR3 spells CATYVDPRSNTEAFF. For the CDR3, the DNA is TGTGCCACATACGTGGACCCACGGTCCAACACTGAAGCTTTCTTT.

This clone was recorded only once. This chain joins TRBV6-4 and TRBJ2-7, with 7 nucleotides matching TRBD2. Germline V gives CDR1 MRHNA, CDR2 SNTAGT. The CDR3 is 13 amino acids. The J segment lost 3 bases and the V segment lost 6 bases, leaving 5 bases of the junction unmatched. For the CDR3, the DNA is TGTGCCAGCAGCCGACTAGCCTACTACGAGCAGTACTTC. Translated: CASSRLAYYEQYF.